The 3 T cell receptor beta chains below come from one sample, sequenced in a study of cytomegalovirus exposure and HLA in healthy donors. Clones were read by immunoSEQ multiplex PCR, and TCRdb kept only the in-frame ones, dropping some. This table holds about 78,000 clones, roughly 95% found once. Sequencing was carried out using PBMCs. The origin of the receptors is a man aged 18 to 29 in good health and CMV-seropositive.

Worth noting for this clone: Other DNA sequences of this sample code for an identical CDR3. The chain links TRBV28 to TRBJ2-7; D call uncertain. The CDR3 has 11 amino acids. The V gene lost 7 bases and the J gene lost 4 bases, with 8 bases spanning the gap. Germline V gene lookup returns CDR1 MDHEN and CDR2 SYDVKM. The CDR3 spells CASTNRYEQYF. In nucleotides, the CDR3 is TGTGCCAGCACTAATCGGTACGAGCAGTACTTC.

The chain combines TRBV29-1 with TRBJ1-3, with a tentative D call TRBD1 (6 bases). V lost 7 bases to trimming and J lost 8 bases, with 21 bases between them. The CDR3 has 14 residues. The germline V gene has CDR1 SQVTM and CDR2 ANQGSEA. The CDR3 region has the DNA TGCAGCGGCGTCTCGGACAGTGGATATGACACCATATATTTT. It specifies CSGVSDSGYDTIYF.

The chain couples TRBV7-9 to TRBJ2-1; perhaps TRBD2 as D (5 bases). The CDR3 spans 17 residues. Germline V gene lookup returns CDR1 SEHNR and CDR2 FQNEAQ (reference sequence). V was cut by 5 bases and J by 3 bases, with 20 bases left in between. The CDR3 sequence: CASSPRTAYENYNEQFF. The CDR3, as DNA: TGTGCCAGCAGCCCTAGGACTGCGTACGAAAACTACAATGAGCAGTTCTTC. The full variable domain, with the rest looked up from reference TRBV7-9 and TRBJ2-1, is DTGVSQNPRHKITKRGQNVTFRCDPISEHNRLYWYRQTLGQGPEFLTYFQNEAQLEKSRLLSDRFSAERPKGSFSTLEIQRTEQGDSAMYLCASSPRTAYENYNEQFFGPGTRLTVL.